The rows below give T cell receptor beta chains drawn from one sample of a study of regulatory T cells in long-lasting Graves disease. TCRdb processed the multiplex PCR reads anew with MiXCR; each CDR3 protein has one entry. The sample has over 450,000 distinct CDR3 sequences, more than 10% seen once; the top ten hold about 8.3%. These data are also associated with another study on T cells in Graves' hyperthyroidism and ophthalmopathy.

The specimen comprised peripheral blood mononuclear cells (PBMCs), sampled at new diagnosis, from a patient treated with antithyroid drugs. The receptor set was obtained from a woman aged 25-40 years with Graves disease. Each CDR3 is given with its conserved first and last residue. A D gene is named only where the DNA matches it firmly. Size is omitted from some rows. Given values are once, few, many or a class for expanded clones.

CDR3 protein	CDR3 DNA	D gene	V gene	J gene	clone size
CASSLERVTAAQETQYF	TGTGCCAGCAGCTTGGAAAGAGTGACAGCTGCCCAAGAGACCCAGTACTTC	NA	TRBV5-6	TRBJ2-5	NA
CASSHRGQGVREQYF	TGTGCCAGCAGCCACCGGGGACAGGGGGTGCGCGAGCAGTACTTC	TRBD1	TRBV11-3	TRBJ2-7	many
CATSRDKVGTGLEKLFF	TGTGCCACCAGCAGAGATAAGGTCGGGACAGGGCTTGAAAAACTGTTTTTT	TRBD1	TRBV15	TRBJ1-4	NA
CASSEMGGDYGYTF	TGTGCCAGCAGTGAAATGGGGGGTGACTATGGCTACACCTTC	NA	TRBV2	TRBJ1-2	NA
CASSLGPLGQGAYEQYF	TGTGCCAGCAGCTTAGGGCCCCTGGGACAGGGGGCCTACGAGCAGTACTTC	TRBD1	TRBV7-3	TRBJ2-7	NA
CSAREMGGNQPQHF	TGCAGTGCTAGAGAAATGGGGGGCAATCAGCCCCAGCATTTT	NA	TRBV20-1	TRBJ1-5	NA
CASSRTEGVNEQFF	TGTGCCAGCAGCCGAACGGAGGGGGTCAATGAGCAGTTCTTC	NA	TRBV7-9	TRBJ2-1	many
CSAQGWTHRGTEAFF	TGCAGTGCCCAGGGGTGGACCCACCGGGGCACTGAAGCTTTCTTT	NA	TRBV20-1	TRBJ1-1	many
CASSEPGLSSYEQYF	TGTGCCAGCAGTGAACCAGGCTTGTCGTCCTACGAGCAGTACTTC	NA	TRBV25-1	TRBJ2-7	NA
CASADEGINTEAFF	TGTGCCAGTGCTGACGAGGGAATTAACACTGAAGCTTTCTTT	NA	TRBV19	TRBJ1-1	few
CSARDRQGRDTEAFF	TGCAGTGCTAGAGATCGTCAGGGAAGGGACACTGAAGCTTTCTTT	NA	TRBV20-1	TRBJ1-1	many
CSARDLPMAEGRYF	TGCAGTGCTAGAGATCTCCCCATGGCGGAGGGGCGGTATTTT	NA	TRBV20-1	TRBJ2-3	many
CASSQVIAVGAGITDTQYF	TGTGCCAGCAGCCAAGTCATCGCTGTGGGAGCGGGAATCACAGATACGCAGTATTTT	TRBD2	TRBV14	TRBJ2-3	NA
CASSFPRGSSVATQYF	TGTGCCAGCAGTTTCCCAAGAGGGTCTTCAGTGGCGACCCAGTACTTC	NA	TRBV28	TRBJ2-5	many
CSVVGTLKATEAFF	TGCAGCGTTGTGGGTACGCTCAAGGCCACTGAAGCTTTCTTT	NA	TRBV29-1	TRBJ1-1	NA
CASRYTYNTEAFF	TGTGCCAGCAGGTACACCTACAACACTGAAGCTTTCTTT	NA	TRBV6-5	TRBJ1-1	many
CSAPTSGSRTDTQYF	TGCAGTGCTCCGACTAGCGGGAGCCGTACAGATACGCAGTATTTT	TRBD2	TRBV20-1	TRBJ2-3	many
CASSPGQGMAEAFF	TGTGCCAGCAGCCCCGGACAGGGGATGGCTGAAGCTTTCTTT	TRBD1	TRBV7-9	TRBJ1-1	few
CASSPQWISGNTIYF	TGTGCCAGTAGCCCGCAGTGGATCTCTGGAAACACCATATATTTT	NA	TRBV19	TRBJ1-3	NA
CAWSVDRGYEQFF	TGTGCCTGGAGTGTGGACAGGGGTTATGAGCAGTTCTTC	TRBD1	TRBV30	TRBJ2-1	many
CASSLETLGTEAFF	TGTGCCAGCAGCTTAGAAACATTGGGCACTGAAGCTTTCTTT	NA	TRBV11-2	TRBJ1-1	many
CAINSPGGYMNTEAFF	TGTGCCATCAACTCCCCTGGGGGTTACATGAACACTGAAGCTTTCTTT	NA	TRBV19	TRBJ1-1	few
CASNTGTSGDSYEQYF	TGTGCCAGCAATACGGGGACTAGCGGGGACTCCTACGAGCAGTACTTC	TRBD2	TRBV12-3/TRBV12-4	TRBJ2-7	many
CATSRADLAGGRSTDTQYF	TGTGCCACCAGCAGAGCAGACCTAGCGGGAGGACGAAGCACAGATACGCAGTATTTT	TRBD2	TRBV15	TRBJ2-3	NA
CASSYDLVYVLNTGELFF	TGTGCCAGCAGTTACGACCTCGTCTATGTCTTGAACACCGGGGAGCTGTTTTTT	NA	TRBV6-5	TRBJ2-2	NA
CASSPDRGDSNQPQHF	TGTGCCAGCAGCCCCGACAGGGGCGATAGCAATCAGCCCCAGCATTTT	TRBD1	TRBV28	TRBJ1-5	many
CATSVKGRREKLFF	TGTGCCACCAGTGTAAAAGGGCGGAGAGAAAAACTGTTTTTT	NA	TRBV24-1	TRBJ1-4	many
CAWSVTGGNTEAFF	TGTGCCTGGAGTGTAACAGGGGGAAACACTGAAGCTTTCTTT	TRBD1	TRBV30	TRBJ1-1	NA
CASSFRGSGPASRLNTEAFF	TGTGCCAGCAGCTTTAGAGGTTCAGGGCCCGCCTCCCGACTGAACACTGAAGCTTTCTTT	NA	TRBV7-2	TRBJ1-1	few
CVTSRAGTAAHEQFF	TGTGTCACCAGCAGAGCCGGGACGGCCGCCCATGAGCAGTTCTTC	NA	TRBV15	TRBJ2-1	NA
CSAPGLAGGLETQYF	TGCAGTGCGCCCGGACTAGCGGGGGGTTTGGAGACCCAGTACTTC	TRBD2	TRBV20-1	TRBJ2-5	many
CASSEFKGASSDTQYF	TGTGCCAGCAGTGAATTTAAGGGGGCGAGTTCAGATACGCAGTATTTT	TRBD1	TRBV25-1	TRBJ2-3	few
CASSLVGSSEQYF	TGTGCCAGCAGCTTAGTGGGTTCTTCCGAGCAGTACTTC	NA	TRBV7-2	TRBJ2-7	many
CASRGDRGLMYEQYF	TGCGCCAGCAGAGGGGACAGGGGGCTGATGTACGAGCAGTACTTC	TRBD1	TRBV5-1	TRBJ2-7	many
CASSQFSTETQYF	TGCGCCAGCAGCCAATTCTCGACGGAGACCCAGTACTTC	NA	TRBV4-1	TRBJ2-5	few
CASSQKAGEPDTQYF	TGTGCCAGCAGCCAAAAAGCGGGAGAACCAGATACGCAGTATTTT	TRBD2	TRBV3-1	TRBJ2-3	few
CSARLAGGPTDTQYF	TGCAGTGCTAGACTAGCGGGAGGGCCCACAGATACGCAGTATTTT	TRBD2	TRBV20-1	TRBJ2-3	many
CSARAPGRELFF	TGCAGTGCTAGAGCCCCCGGAAGGGAGCTGTTTTTT	NA	TRBV20-1	TRBJ2-2	NA
CSARKDGTRANSPLHF	TGCAGTGCTAGGAAGGACGGGACGAGAGCTAATTCACCCCTCCACTTT	NA	TRBV20-1	TRBJ1-6	many
CASSAQGLNTEAFF	TGTGCCAGCAGTGCACAGGGTCTGAACACTGAAGCTTTCTTT	NA	TRBV2	TRBJ1-1	many